Listed below are T cell receptor beta chains from one sample, sequenced in a study of blood T cell repertoires in COVID-19. Measured with immunoSEQ multiplex PCR; TCRdb has only the in-frame clones, and not every one. The sample includes about 170,000 clones, roughly 86% of them seen just once. The sequenced sample was peripheral blood. The receptors here all came from an elderly woman with COVID-19, enrolled during active disease. The CDR3 runs from the conserved cysteine through the conserved F or W. Each record gives: V gene, CDR3 protein.

v_gene: TRBV6-6; CDR3aa: CASRVAGGLSETQYF
v_gene: TRBV18; CDR3aa: CASSSTGADSPLHF
v_gene: TRBV2; CDR3aa: CASRPASGRAHEQYF
v_gene: TRBV2; CDR3aa: CASSVAGGHYEQYF
v_gene: TRBV7-8; CDR3aa: CASSLERAGGNTIYF
v_gene: TRBV18; CDR3aa: CASSPLGGSSYNEQFF
v_gene: TRBV18; CDR3aa: CASSPPPGSYEQYF
v_gene: TRBV18; CDR3aa: CASSPTVTYEQYF
v_gene: TRBV7-2; CDR3aa: CASSLVSIAGGGNEQFF
v_gene: TRBV2; CDR3aa: CASSDAGRGNSYTQYF
v_gene: TRBV19; CDR3aa: CASSGLLRWYEQYF
v_gene: TRBV6-5; CDR3aa: CASSYAGETGNTIYF
v_gene: TRBV18; CDR3aa: CASSPLSGQADYGYTF
v_gene: TRBV7-8; CDR3aa: CASSLYRGPETGELFF
v_gene: TRBV27; CDR3aa: CASSFEAGGWGEQYF
v_gene: TRBV18; CDR3aa: CASSPARTRANTEAFF
v_gene: TRBV2; CDR3aa: CASSEMGAYTGELFF
v_gene: TRBV5-6; CDR3aa: CASSLGPGYGYGYTF
v_gene: TRBV5-5; CDR3aa: CASSYGGRAFF
v_gene: TRBV5-6; CDR3aa: CASSPAVYQETQYF
v_gene: TRBV7-2; CDR3aa: CASSVERAGAGNTIYF
v_gene: TRBV2; CDR3aa: CASNVRGEPSEKLFF
v_gene: TRBV6-2/TRBV6-3; CDR3aa: CASSYLQDYGYTF
v_gene: TRBV28; CDR3aa: CASSSPGTSYEQYF
v_gene: TRBV30; CDR3aa: CAWSVQGTDTQYF
v_gene: TRBV20-1; CDR3aa: CSAGGSTEQYF
v_gene: TRBV27; CDR3aa: CASSPSRGRQPQHF
v_gene: TRBV6-6; CDR3aa: CASSSTGLSADTQYF
v_gene: TRBV9; CDR3aa: CASSVDGASKTQYF
v_gene: TRBV7-2; CDR3aa: CASSLTREQPQHF
v_gene: TRBV11-3; CDR3aa: CASSLGGEADTQYF
v_gene: TRBV23-1; CDR3aa: CASSHRPDRPRENTEAFF
v_gene: TRBV19; CDR3aa: CASSTTGASTDTQYF
v_gene: TRBV19; CDR3aa: CASSGLAGDTGELFF
v_gene: TRBV9; CDR3aa: CASSVAPAGAHEQYF
v_gene: TRBV6-5; CDR3aa: CASSRANYGYTF
v_gene: TRBV5-1; CDR3aa: CASSGGTGGEAFF
v_gene: TRBV19; CDR3aa: CASSIGTSGSYNEQFF
v_gene: TRBV7-6; CDR3aa: CASSFPGNVGELFF
v_gene: TRBV7-3; CDR3aa: CASSFSAGGLSDTQYF
v_gene: TRBV30; CDR3aa: CAWSFLARGRETQYF
v_gene: TRBV27; CDR3aa: CASSRRQGALPGYTF
v_gene: TRBV5-5; CDR3aa: CASSLGYSTEAFF
v_gene: TRBV29-1; CDR3aa: CSGVRGAGETQYF
v_gene: TRBV9; CDR3aa: CASRGLNTDTQYF
v_gene: TRBV10-1; CDR3aa: CASSESVLGIQYF